These 27 T cell receptor beta chains were all obtained from the same sample, sequenced in a study of T cells after yellow fever vaccination. TCRdb passed the 5' RACE reads through MiXCR, listing each CDR3 protein once. The sample carries 300,000 to 450,000 distinct CDR3 sequences, roughly 6.1% recorded once. This specimen was PBMCs, taken 5 days after the yellow fever booster vaccination. The receptors originated from a man aged 30 to 45 who received the YFV17D yellow fever vaccine.

This clonotype showed up many times. The rearrangement joins TRBV12-3 or TRBV12-4 to TRBJ2-1; maybe TRBD2 (6 bases). This CDR3 contains 20 residues. V was trimmed by 3 bases and J by 0 bases, leaving 24 bases between them. CDR3 loop: CASSLPRGGLGFSSYNEQFF. The CDR3 DNA sequence: TGTGCCAGCAGTTTGCCTCGGGGAGGATTAGGCTTCAGCTCCTACAATGAGCAGTTCTTC.

This clonotype has only a few counts. The genes are TRBV9 and TRBJ2-7, with 11 bases identical to TRBD2. In germline, CDR1 is SGDLS, CDR2 YYNGEE. The CDR3 spans 16 residues. V lost 2 bases and J lost 5; bases outside the gene matches: 9. CDR3 sequence reads: CASSVAPISGGDEQYF. The CDR3 bases are TGTGCCAGCAGCGTGGCTCCAATTAGCGGGGGGGACGAGCAGTACTTC.

A few counts support this clonotype. The V gene is TRBV20-1, the J gene TRBJ2-3; possibly TRBD2 for D (6 bases). The CDR3 has 14 residues. V was cut by 4 bases and J by 9 bases, with 20 bases left in between. From germline, CDR1 is DFQATT and CDR2 SNEGSKA (reference sequence). CDR3 sequence (DNA): TGCAGTGCTAACTGGCTAGCTTCCCGGGGGACGCAGTATTTT. Translation: CSANWLASRGTQYF.

On this clonotype itself: One junction end disagrees with the germline gene, perhaps due to a read error. This chain joins TRBV30 and TRBJ2-7; no clear D. Germline values: CDR1 GTSNPN, CDR2 SVGIG (reference sequence). The CDR3 loop spans 12 amino acids. The CDR3 DNA follows: TGTGCCTGGGGCTACGGCCTGTACGAGCCGTACTTC. It yields the protein CAWGYGLYEPYF.

This clonotype was detected many times. The chain joins TRBV5-4 to TRBJ2-5, with TRBD1 matching over 7 bases. This CDR3 has 14 residues. Germline values: CDR1 SGHNT, CDR2 YYREEE (reference sequence). Germline trimming cut 5 bases from V and 5 bases from J; bases unmatched to any gene: 9. CDR3: CASSSPTGLETQYF. The CDR3, as DNA: TGTGCCAGCAGTAGCCCGACAGGGTTGGAGACCCAGTACTTC.

This sequence joins TRBV29-1 and TRBJ2-3; TRBD1 or TRBD2 may be the D gene (5 bases each). The CDR3 has 15 residues. Germline assignment: CDR1 SQVTM and CDR2 ANQGSEA. V lost 7 bases and J 1 base, leaving 18 bases between the germline ends. CDR3 protein: CSAGAREWGTDTQYF. The CDR3 nucleotides are TGCAGCGCTGGGGCTAGGGAGTGGGGCACAGATACGCAGTATTTT.

This clonotype occurred many times. V gene TRBV6-5 combines with J gene TRBJ2-3; 7 bases map to TRBD2. The CDR3 covers 14 residues. With 4 bases clipped from V and 5 bases from J, the junction kept 6 bases outside the gene matches. The V gene's germline CDR1 is MNHEY and CDR2 SVGAGI. The CDR3 protein is CASSLGGAQDTQYF. The CDR3 DNA sequence: TGTGCCAGCAGTTTGGGAGGGGCACAAGATACGCAGTATTTT.

The table lists this clonotype with many counts. In DNA, the CDR3 is TGTGCCAGCAGCTTCGACTGGGATAGCAATCAGCCCCAGCATTTT. This encodes CASSFDWDSNQPQHF. The V and J genes are TRBV7-2 and TRBJ1-5; D ambiguous. This CDR3 has 15 residues. Germline V gives CDR1 SGHTA, CDR2 FQGNSA. The V end was cut by 3 bases, the J end by 0 bases, with 9 bases between.

This clonotype was detected only a few times. V gene TRBV5-1 combines with J gene TRBJ2-3, with D unresolved. This CDR3 spans 14 amino acids. The V and J ends lost 4 bases and 4 bases respectively, with 13 bases between them. CDR1 is SGHRS and CDR2 is YFSETQ in the germline V gene. CDR3 loop: CASSPPPLPDTQYF. In DNA form, the CDR3 reads TGCGCCAGCAGCCCGCCCCCCCTGCCAGATACGCAGTATTTT.

This rearrangement joins TRBV5-4 to TRBJ2-4, with TRBD2 identical over 7 bases. Germline CDR1 reads SGHNT; CDR2 reads YYREEE (reference sequence). The CDR3 has 14 amino acids. V was clipped by 4 bases and J by 6 bases; unmatched bases: 7. The CDR3 nucleotides are TGTGCCAGCAGCCCGGACCCTAGCGGAAACATTCAGTACTTC. Amino acid sequence: CASSPDPSGNIQYF.

This clonotype came up many times. The chain joins TRBV7-2 to TRBJ2-5; 7 bases are shared with TRBD1. Germline CDR1 is SGHTA and CDR2 is FQGNSA. V lost 2 bases, J lost 5 bases, and 8 bases stayed unmatched. The CDR3 is 15 amino acids. The CDR3 coding sequence is TGTGCCAGCAGCTTAATGAGACAGGGATCGGAGACCCAGTACTTC. Its protein is CASSLMRQGSETQYF.

This clonotype was observed many times. The V and J genes are TRBV21-1 and TRBJ2-3; TRBD1, the table's D call, was not compared with the DNA. TRBV21-1 is labeled a pseudogene. This CDR3 is 16 amino acids long. The DNA of the CDR3 is TGTGCCAGCAGCCCAGGTGGGGGTGGACGCACAGATACGCAGTATTTT. Translated: CASSPGGGGRTDTQYF.

Comment on this clonotype: A much more abundant neighbour one base away suggests this may be a read error. This chain joins TRBV29-1 and TRBJ2-2; D tentatively reads TRBD1 or TRBD2 (6 bases each). V was pared by 4 bases and J by 2 bases, with 14 bases between. This CDR3 has 15 amino acids. Germline V gene sequence: CDR1 SQVTM, CDR2 ANQGSEA. The CDR3 nucleotides are TGCAGCGTTGGGGGGGCAGGGGAAAACACCGGGGAGCTGTTTTTT. Translation: CSVGGAGENTGELFF.

There are a few counts of this clonotype. The CDR3 DNA sequence: TGCGCCAGCAGCTTGGACCTGCAACCCGGGGCCAACGTCCTGACTTTC. This codes for CASSLDLQPGANVLTF. This chain joins TRBV5-1 and TRBJ2-6; no definite D call. Germline CDR1 SGHRS, CDR2 YFSETQ. The CDR3 length is 16 residues. V gave up 0 bases and J gave up 4 bases, with 11 bases separating them.

This clonotype was counted ten times or more. This sequence joins TRBV28 and TRBJ2-7, with a tentative D call TRBD1 (6 bases). With 5 bases removed from V and 0 bases from J, the gap between germline ends came to 11 bases. The CDR3 has 14 residues. Germline V CDR1 and CDR2: MDHEN, SYDVKM. The CDR3 spells CASSDRTASYEQYF. In nucleotides, the CDR3 is TGTGCCAGCAGTGACAGGACGGCCTCCTACGAGCAGTACTTC.

A few counts support this clonotype. CDR3 nucleotide sequence: TGTGCCGTAAAAGTCTCGGGCCCCACAGATACGCAGTATTTT. As protein: CAVKVSGPTDTQYF. This sequence joins TRBV2 and TRBJ2-3; D not certain. The V end lost 11 bases, the J end lost 2 bases, and 17 bases lay between the germline ends. The CDR3 has 14 amino acids. Germline CDR1 SNHLY, CDR2 FYNNEI.

The chain uses TRBV15 and TRBJ2-1; no reliable D call. Between the trimmed V and J ends, which lost 0 bases and 7 bases, there was a span of 13 bases. CDR1 and CDR2 (germline): LNHNV, YYDKDF (reference sequence). This CDR3 contains 15 residues. The CDR3 reads CATSRDAASRNEQFF. CDR3 bases: TGTGCCACCAGCAGAGATGCGGCGTCGAGAAATGAGCAGTTCTTC.

This clonotype has a count of ten or more. The rearrangement uses TRBV7-2 and TRBJ2-2; the D gene could be TRBD1 or TRBD2 (5 bases each). V was shortened by 2 bases and J by 10 bases, with 17 bases between the two germline ends. The CDR3 has 15 amino acids. CDR1 is SGHTA, CDR2 FQGNSA, per germline. The CDR3 loop reads CASSLSGRGVAELFF. CDR3 DNA: TGTGCCAGCAGCTTATCGGGGAGAGGGGTCGCGGAGCTGTTTTTT.

This clonotype was picked up many times. This rearrangement joins TRBV5-8 to TRBJ1-5, with TRBD1 identical over 11 bases. The CDR3 has 15 residues. With V trimmed by 4 bases and J by 6 bases, 6 bases remained unmatched. The V gene's germline CDR1 is SGHTS and CDR2 YDEGEE. The CDR3 DNA reads as TGTGCCAGCAGCCCCGGGACAGGGGGGAGTCAGCCCCAGCATTTT. It is translated as CASSPGTGGSQPQHF. The variable domain in full, completed from reference TRBV5-8 and TRBJ1-5, reads EAGVTQSPTHLIKTRGQQATLRCSPISGHTSVYWYQQALGLGLQFLLWYDEGEERNRGNFPPRFSGRQFPNYSSELNVNALELEDSALYLCASSPGTGGSQPQHFGDGTRLSIL.

This clonotype was counted a few times. This chain joins TRBV12-3 or TRBV12-4 and TRBJ2-4, with D unclear. V dropped 6 bases and J dropped 3 bases, with 12 bases sitting between them. The CDR3 covers 14 residues. The chain's CDR3 is CASSDVGVKNIQYF. The DNA for the CDR3 is TGTGCCAGCAGCGACGTTGGAGTCAAAAACATTCAGTACTTC.

The chain recombines TRBV29-1 with TRBJ1-4, with TRBD1 matching 9 bases. The germline V gene encodes CDR1 SQVTM and CDR2 ANQGSEA. Trimming cost V 6 bases and J 8 bases; bases outside gene matches: 16. This CDR3 spans 16 amino acids. The CDR3 nucleotides are TGCAGCGTCCTCGCCACCTGGACAGGGGAAACCGAAAAACTGTTTTTT. This encodes CSVLATWTGETEKLFF.

In its sample, this clonotype was seen a few times. V and J are TRBV29-1 and TRBJ2-5, with a possible D match to TRBD1 (5 bases). CDR1 is SQVTM and CDR2 is ANQGSEA in the germline V gene. This CDR3 spans 13 amino acids. V was trimmed by 3 bases and J by 4 bases, leaving 12 bases between them. The CDR3 protein is CSVEAGLIETQYF. Here the CDR3 DNA reads TGCAGCGTTGAGGCAGGGTTAATAGAGACCCAGTACTTC. Looking up the rest from reference TRBV29-1 and TRBJ2-5 gives the full variable domain: SAVISQKPSRDICQRGTSLTIQCQVDSQVTMMFWYRQQPGQSLTLIATANQGSEATYESGFVIDKFPISRPNLTFSTLTVSNMSPEDSSIYLCSVEAGLIETQYFGPGTRLLVL.

As concerns this clonotype: Since a much larger clone is just one base distant, this may be a read error. The chain is built from TRBV7-2 and TRBJ2-2; 8 bases are a match to TRBD2. This CDR3 region has 15 residues. V lost 5 bases and J lost 5; bases outside the gene matches: 7. CDR1 SGHTA and CDR2 FQGNSA come from the germline V gene. Written as DNA, the CDR3 is TGTGCCAGCAGCCCCTTAGCGGGACTGACCGGGGAGCTGTTTTTT. Encoded protein: CASSPLAGLTGELFF.

This clonotype appeared a few times. The chain joins TRBV5-1 to TRBJ2-7, with 12 bases matching TRBD1. V lost 4 bases to trimming and J lost 10 bases; unmatched junction nucleotides: 6. The CDR3 covers 13 residues. CDR1 and CDR2 (germline): SGHRS, YFSETQ. The CDR3 nucleotides read TGCGCCAGCAGCGAGGGACAGGGGGCGTCACAGTACTTC. Its translation: CASSEGQGASQYF.

The chain joins TRBV5-1 to TRBJ2-7; 9 nucleotides agree with TRBD2. Per the germline V gene, CDR1 is SGHRS and CDR2 is YFSETQ. V lost 5 bases and J lost 6; bases outside the gene matches: 12. CDR3 length: 15 residues. In nucleotides, the CDR3 is TGCGCCAGCAGTAGCGGGAGTCAACTTTCCGGCGAGCAGTACTTC. Encoded protein: CASSSGSQLSGEQYF.

The chain carries TRBV4-2 and TRBJ2-1, with 11 bases identical to TRBD2. With 1 base clipped from V and 8 bases from J, the junction kept 4 bases outside the gene matches. In germline, CDR1 is LGHNA, CDR2 YNFKEQ. The CDR3 covers 15 residues. The chain's CDR3 is CASSQVVAGGYEQFF. The CDR3 region has the DNA TGTGCCAGCAGCCAAGTTGTAGCGGGAGGGTATGAGCAGTTCTTC.

The J gene is TRBJ2-3, the V gene TRBV5-1, with 8 positions matching TRBD2. The germline gives CDR1 SGHRS, CDR2 YFSETQ. This CDR3 is 15 amino acids long. Losses at the gene ends were 4 bases for V and 4 bases for J; bases not matched to a gene: 8. The CDR3 sequence: CASSHSGRAPDTQYF. DNA of the CDR3: TGCGCCAGCAGCCACTCCGGGAGGGCCCCAGATACGCAGTATTTT.